The 16 T cell receptor beta chains below were found in one sample sequenced in a study of T-cell memory formation after mild COVID-19. TCRdb used MiXCR to reprocess the 5' RACE reads, holding one entry per CDR3 protein. The sample lists hundreds of thousands of distinct CDR3 sequences, roughly 17% occurring once. Sequencing was performed on PBMCs or a T cell subset sorted from them (not recorded which). The origin of the receptors is a man between 18 and 29 years old who had mild COVID-19 (a few samples of this study predate the infection). Cell type and time point are not known.

CDR3 loop: CASSAGQGLYEQYF. Written as DNA, the CDR3 is TGTGCCAGCAGCGCGGGACAGGGGCTCTACGAGCAGTACTTC. The chain carries TRBV5-5 and TRBJ2-7; TRBD1 aligns across 10 bases. The V gene's germline CDR1 is SGHKS and CDR2 YYEKEE (reference sequence). V lost 4 bases and J lost 3; bases outside the gene matches: 4. This CDR3 has 14 amino acids.

This clonotype turned up a few times. The V and J genes are TRBV6-1 and TRBJ2-7; 10 bases agree with TRBD2. Germline V gives CDR1 MNHNS, CDR2 SASEGT. V dropped 7 bases and J dropped 1; count of bases not matched to a gene: 7. The CDR3 covers 15 residues. CDR3 DNA sequence: TGTGCCAGCACCCCCGGGACTAGCGAATCCTACGAGCAGTACGTC. Residues: CASTPGTSESYEQYV.

This clonotype was counted many times. The gene calls are TRBV4-1 and TRBJ2-7; D gene ambiguous. The CDR3 loop spans 14 amino acids. Trimming cost V 0 bases and J 2 bases, with 8 bases left between them. In germline, CDR1 is MGHRA, CDR2 YSYEKL. The CDR3 loop is CASSQDQVTYEQYV. CDR3 bases: TGCGCCAGCAGCCAAGACCAGGTCACCTACGAGCAGTACGTC.

The chain combines TRBV12-3 or TRBV12-4 with TRBJ2-7; 7 bases match TRBD1. Trimming at V came to 5 bases and at J to 6 bases, leaving 7 bases not matched to a gene. The CDR3 is made up of 13 amino acids. This CDR3 is CASSPTGYAEQYF. As DNA, the CDR3 is TGTGCCAGCAGTCCGACAGGGTACGCCGAGCAGTACTTC.

This clonotype was picked up a small number of times. The chain employs TRBV20-1 and TRBJ2-3; D remains unclear. Germline V gives CDR1 DFQATT, CDR2 SNEGSKA (reference sequence). Trimming shortened V by 1 base and J by 4 bases, and 6 bases separated the two germline ends. This CDR3 is built from 12 residues. CDR3 sequence (DNA): TGCAGTGCTAGAGCGCTCTCAGATACGCAGTATTTT. It encodes CSARALSDTQYF.

There are a few counts of this clonotype. V is TRBV6-5 and J is TRBJ2-7, with D possibly matching TRBD1 (6 bases). V lost 4 bases and J 6 bases, leaving 19 bases between the germline ends. Germline CDR1 is MNHEY and CDR2 is SVGAGI. The CDR3 runs to 15 residues. This CDR3 is CASSSTWTIRGEQYF. CDR3 nucleotides: TGTGCCAGCAGTTCCACTTGGACAATCAGGGGCGAGCAGTACTTC.

This clonotype has a count of ten or more. V and J are TRBV4-1 and TRBJ1-6; D remains ambiguous. Trimming cost V 0 bases and J 6 bases, with 3 bases left between them. The germline gives CDR1 MGHRA, CDR2 YSYEKL. The CDR3 is made up of 13 amino acids. In nucleotides, the CDR3 is TGCGCCAGCAGCCAAGAGGTTAATTCACCCCTCCACTTT. Its translation is CASSQEVNSPLHF.

The genes are TRBV6-5 and TRBJ2-5; no clear D gene. The CDR3 covers 15 residues. Germline CDR1 and CDR2: MNHEY and SVGAGI. Deletions cut 0 bases from V and 4 bases from J, with 12 bases between. Written as DNA, the CDR3 is TGTGCCAGCAGTTACTCGACGAGTAGCAGAGAGACCCAGTACTTC. Its protein product is CASSYSTSSRETQYF.

This clonotype was observed a few times. The chain carries TRBV12-3 or TRBV12-4 and TRBJ2-5, with D possibly being TRBD1 (7 bases). V lost 6 bases and J 5 bases, leaving 16 bases between the germline ends. This CDR3 region has 14 residues. Here the CDR3 reads CASSISPGGETQYF. In DNA, the CDR3 is TGTGCCAGCAGCATATCTCCAGGGGGGGAGACCCAGTACTTC.

This clonotype showed up just once. The chain joins TRBV4-3 to TRBJ2-7; tentatively, D is TRBD1 (5 bases). Looked up from germline, CDR1 is LGHNA and CDR2 is YSLEER. The CDR3 is 16 amino acids. V was cut by 0 bases and J by 6 bases, with 18 bases left in between. In DNA form, the CDR3 reads TGCGCCAGCAGCCAAGAGTGGCCAGGGCTTGCCCCCGAGCAGTACTTC. The encoded protein is CASSQEWPGLAPEQYF.

This clonotype was detected a few times. The chain uses TRBV6-2 or TRBV6-3 and TRBJ2-7; D is uncertain. This CDR3 has 11 residues. Trimming left V 5 bases short and J 4 bases short, with 6 bases between. Germline V gives CDR1 MNHEY, CDR2 SVGEGT. The CDR3 sequence is CASSNRYEQYV. Here the CDR3 DNA reads TGTGCCAGCAGTAACCGATACGAGCAGTACGTC.

The chain carries TRBV6-1 and TRBJ1-3; unclear D gene. The CDR3 is 14 amino acids. The ends were cut back, 2 bases at V and 4 bases at J, with 9 bases in the middle. The V gene's germline CDR1 is MNHNS and CDR2 SASEGT. CDR3 coding DNA: TGTGCCAGCAGTGAAACTGGGTCCGGAAACACCATATATTTT. It is translated as CASSETGSGNTIYF.

The chain employs TRBV2 and TRBJ2-5; D tentatively fits TRBD1 or TRBD2 (6 bases each). The V gene's germline CDR1 is SNHLY and CDR2 FYNNEI. This CDR3 is built from 12 residues. With 7 bases removed from V and 9 bases from J, the gap between germline ends came to 15 bases. The CDR3 nucleotides read TGTGCCAGCATAGGGGGATGGGAGGCCCAGTACTTC. Protein product: CASIGGWEAQYF.

This clonotype has just a few counts. This chain uses TRBV7-9 with TRBJ1-1; no firm D call. Trimming pared 6 bases from V and 0 bases from J, leaving 8 bases between. CDR1 is SEHNR and CDR2 is FQNEAQ in the germline V gene (reference sequence). This CDR3 is built from 13 residues. The CDR3 bases are TGTGCCAGCAGTCCTATTATGAACACTGAAGCTTTCTTT. This codes for CASSPIMNTEAFF.

This clonotype was recorded a few times. This chain uses TRBV7-3 with TRBJ2-7, with 8 bases matching TRBD1. The germline V gene encodes CDR1 SGHTA and CDR2 FQGTGA. V was clipped by 3 bases and J by 3 bases; unmatched bases: 4. The CDR3 totals 14 residues. The CDR3: CASSLGTGYYEQYF. The CDR3 DNA reads as TGTGCCAGCAGCTTGGGGACAGGATACTACGAGCAGTACTTC.

The chain joins TRBV18 to TRBJ2-1; a possible D gene is TRBD2 (7 bases). There are 15 residues in the CDR3. CDR1 is KGHSH, CDR2 LQKENI, per germline. V shed 2 bases and J shed 9 bases, with 17 bases lying between them. CDR3 nucleotide sequence: TGTGCCAGCTCACCAGAGAGGGGGGGCCAGGGTGAGCAGTTCTTC. Its translation: CASSPERGGQGEQFF.